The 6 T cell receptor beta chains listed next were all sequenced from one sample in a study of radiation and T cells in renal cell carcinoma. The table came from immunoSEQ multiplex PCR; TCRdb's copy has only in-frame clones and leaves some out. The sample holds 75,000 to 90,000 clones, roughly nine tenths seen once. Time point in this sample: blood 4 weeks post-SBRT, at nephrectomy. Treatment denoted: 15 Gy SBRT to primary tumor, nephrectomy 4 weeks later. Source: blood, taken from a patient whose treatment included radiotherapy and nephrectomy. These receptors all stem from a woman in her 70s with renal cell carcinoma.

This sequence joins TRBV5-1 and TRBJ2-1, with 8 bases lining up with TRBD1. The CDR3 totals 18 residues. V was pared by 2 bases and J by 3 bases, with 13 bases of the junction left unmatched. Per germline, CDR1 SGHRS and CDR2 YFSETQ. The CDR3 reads CASSFSRGTGSRYNEQFF. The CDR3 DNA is TGCGCCAGCAGCTTTTCTCGCGGGACAGGCAGTCGCTACAATGAGCAGTTCTTC.

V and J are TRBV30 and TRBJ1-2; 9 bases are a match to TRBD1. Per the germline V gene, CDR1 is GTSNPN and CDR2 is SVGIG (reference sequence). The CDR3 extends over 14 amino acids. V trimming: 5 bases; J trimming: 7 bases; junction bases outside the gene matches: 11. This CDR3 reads CAWAPRTGVTGYTF. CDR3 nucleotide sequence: TGTGCCTGGGCCCCCCGGACAGGGGTTACTGGCTACACCTTC.

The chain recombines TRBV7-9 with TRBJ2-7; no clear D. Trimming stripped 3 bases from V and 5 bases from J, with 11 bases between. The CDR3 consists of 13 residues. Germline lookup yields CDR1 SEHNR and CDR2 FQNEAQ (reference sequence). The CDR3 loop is CASSFQAFHEQYF. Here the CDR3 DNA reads TGTGCCAGCAGCTTCCAGGCGTTCCACGAGCAGTACTTC. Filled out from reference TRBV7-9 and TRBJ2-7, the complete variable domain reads DTGVSQNPRHKITKRGQNVTFRCDPISEHNRLYWYRQTLGQGPEFLTYFQNEAQLEKSRLLSDRFSAERPKGSFSTLEIQRTEQGDSAMYLCASSFQAFHEQYFGPGTRLTVT.

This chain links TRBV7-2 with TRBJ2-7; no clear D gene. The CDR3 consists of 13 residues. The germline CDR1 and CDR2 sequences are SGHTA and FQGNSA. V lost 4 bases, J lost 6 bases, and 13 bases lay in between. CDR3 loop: CASSSGPPLEQYF. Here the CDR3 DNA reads TGTGCCAGCAGCTCCGGGCCTCCCCTCGAGCAGTACTTC.

CDR3 region: CASSLDQNRGNTEAFF. CDR3 in DNA: TGTGCCAGCAGCTTAGATCAGAACAGGGGAAACACTGAAGCTTTCTTT. The chain couples TRBV11-2 to TRBJ1-1; 7 nucleotides agree with TRBD1. The V segment lost 0 bases and the J segment 2 bases; nucleotides outside the gene matches: 6. CDR1 and CDR2 from the germline V gene are SGHAT and FQNNGV. This CDR3 has 16 amino acids.

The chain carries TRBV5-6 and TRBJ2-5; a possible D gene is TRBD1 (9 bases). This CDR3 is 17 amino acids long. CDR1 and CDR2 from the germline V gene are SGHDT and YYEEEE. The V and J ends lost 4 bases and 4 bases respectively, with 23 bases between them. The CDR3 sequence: CASSPGGTGSWRETQYF. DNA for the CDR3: TGTGCCAGCAGCCCGGGGGGGACAGGGAGCTGGCGAGAGACCCAGTACTTC.